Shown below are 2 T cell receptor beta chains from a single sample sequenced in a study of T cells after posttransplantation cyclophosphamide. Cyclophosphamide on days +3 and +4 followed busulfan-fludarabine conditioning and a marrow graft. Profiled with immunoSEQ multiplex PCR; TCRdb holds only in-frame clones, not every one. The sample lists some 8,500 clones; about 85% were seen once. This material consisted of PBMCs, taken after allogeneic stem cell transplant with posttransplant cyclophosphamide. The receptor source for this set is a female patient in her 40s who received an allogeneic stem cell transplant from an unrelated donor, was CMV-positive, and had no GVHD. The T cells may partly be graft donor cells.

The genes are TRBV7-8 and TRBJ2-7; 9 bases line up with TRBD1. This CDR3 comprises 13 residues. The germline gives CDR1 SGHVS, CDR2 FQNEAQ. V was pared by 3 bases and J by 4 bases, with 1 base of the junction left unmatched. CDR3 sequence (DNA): TGTGCCAGCAGCTTCGGGACAGGGTACGAGCAGTACTTC. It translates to CASSFGTGYEQYF.

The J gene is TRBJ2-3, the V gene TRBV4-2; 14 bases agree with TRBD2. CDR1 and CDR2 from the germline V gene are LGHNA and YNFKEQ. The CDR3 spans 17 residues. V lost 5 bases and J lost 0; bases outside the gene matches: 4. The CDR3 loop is CASSYRLAGGSTDTQYF. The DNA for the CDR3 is TGTGCCAGCAGCTATCGACTAGCGGGGGGGAGCACAGATACGCAGTATTTT.